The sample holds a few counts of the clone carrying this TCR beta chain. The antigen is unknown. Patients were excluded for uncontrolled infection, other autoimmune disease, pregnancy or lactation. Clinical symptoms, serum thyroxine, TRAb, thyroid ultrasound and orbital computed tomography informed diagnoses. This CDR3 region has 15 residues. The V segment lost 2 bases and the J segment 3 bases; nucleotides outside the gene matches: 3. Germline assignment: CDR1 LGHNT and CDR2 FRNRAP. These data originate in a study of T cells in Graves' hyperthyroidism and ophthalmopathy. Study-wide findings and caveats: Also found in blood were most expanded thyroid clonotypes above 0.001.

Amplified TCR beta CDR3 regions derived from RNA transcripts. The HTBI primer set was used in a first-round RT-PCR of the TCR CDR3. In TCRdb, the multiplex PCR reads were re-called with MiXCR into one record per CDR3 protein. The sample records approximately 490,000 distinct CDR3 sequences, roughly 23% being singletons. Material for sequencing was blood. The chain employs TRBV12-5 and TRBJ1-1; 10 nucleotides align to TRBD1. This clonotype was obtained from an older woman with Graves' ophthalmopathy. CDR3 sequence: CASGLLGQGYTEAFF. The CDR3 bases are TGTGCTAGTGGTTTGTTGGGACAGGGGTACACTGAAGCTTTCTTT.